The clone carrying this T cell receptor (beta chain) showed up just a few times. These data originate in a study of beta chain features in type 1 diabetes. Study-wide background: Healthy donors resembled patients in age, gender and cell yields.

Of the isolated RNA, all was reverse transcribed, and so the sequenced material was expressed TCRB transcripts. Method: immunoSEQ multiplex PCR; TCRdb's copy keeps in-frame clones and lacks some. The sample has 400,000 to 550,000 clones, roughly an eighth seen once. Germline lookup yields CDR1 KGHSH and CDR2 LQKENI. With 3 bases removed from V and 0 bases from J, the gap between germline ends came to 15 bases. This CDR3 is 18 amino acids long. The chain recombines TRBV18 with TRBJ2-6, with TRBD1 as a possible D gene (5 bases). This clonotype was obtained from a woman aged 18-29 years in good health. Specimen: naive CD4+ T cells from blood. CDR3 in DNA: TGTGCCAGCTCACCGATGACAGCTGAGAACTCTGGGGCCAACGTCCTGACTTTC. This translates into CASSPMTAENSGANVLTF.